Listed below are T cell receptor beta chains from one sample, sequenced in a study of T cell repertoires in cytomegalovirus infection. TCRdb reprocessed the reads via MiXCR and lists one record per CDR3 protein. Here the sample spans fewer than 250,000 distinct CDR3 sequences, roughly 23% being singletons. The sample consisted of CD8+ T cells from PBMCs. Receptors were obtained from a human donor in good health (CMV status not recorded). Some clones in this sample may be carry-over from other donors' samples. Both conserved end residues are part of each CDR3. D genes are given only for firm matches. Size tells how often a clone was seen (once, few, many) or the class of an expanded clone, and some rows leave it out.

cdr3_nt: TGTGCCAGCAGGCCTACAGGGGGCAATCAGCCCCAGCATTTT
cdr3_aa: CASRPTGGNQPQHF
clone_size: many
v_call: TRBV28
j_call: TRBJ1-5
d_call: TRBD1

cdr3_nt: TGTGCCAGCAGCTTGGCCTACTACAATGAGCAGTTCTTC
cdr3_aa: CASSLAYYNEQFF
clone_size: many
v_call: TRBV5-4
j_call: TRBJ2-1
d_call: -

cdr3_nt: TGTGCCAGCAGTTCCGTGAGGGCGGCAGATACGCAGTATTTT
cdr3_aa: CASSSVRAADTQYF
clone_size: -
v_call: TRBV28
j_call: TRBJ2-3
d_call: -

cdr3_nt: TGTGCCAGCAGCCAAGTTCCAGGGGGGCGCGAGCAGTACTTC
cdr3_aa: CASSQVPGGREQYF
clone_size: few
v_call: TRBV3-1
j_call: TRBJ2-7
d_call: -

cdr3_nt: TGTGCCAGCAGCGCTGGTTATTCACCCCTCCACTTT
cdr3_aa: CASSAGYSPLHF
clone_size: few
v_call: TRBV27
j_call: TRBJ1-6
d_call: -

cdr3_nt: TGCAGCGCCGGACTAGGTGGGACAGATACGCAGTATTTT
cdr3_aa: CSAGLGGTDTQYF
clone_size: -
v_call: TRBV29-1
j_call: TRBJ2-3
d_call: TRBD2

cdr3_nt: TGTGCCAGCAGTTTAATATCTTCCAGGGGGCGAATTGAAGCTTTCTTT
cdr3_aa: CASSLISSRGRIEAFF
clone_size: -
v_call: TRBV12-3/TRBV12-4
j_call: TRBJ1-1
d_call: TRBD1

cdr3_nt: TGTGCCAGCAGCTCGACTAGCGGGGGCCCGGGAGAGCAGTTCTTC
cdr3_aa: CASSSTSGGPGEQFF
clone_size: few
v_call: TRBV5-5
j_call: TRBJ2-1
d_call: TRBD2

cdr3_nt: TGTGCCACCAGCAGAGATGCGGACGAGCAGTACTTC
cdr3_aa: CATSRDADEQYF
clone_size: -
v_call: TRBV15
j_call: TRBJ2-7
d_call: -

cdr3_nt: TGCAGTGCCTGGACTAGCGGGGGGGCCACCGGGGAGCTGTTTTTT
cdr3_aa: CSAWTSGGATGELFF
clone_size: -
v_call: TRBV20-1
j_call: TRBJ2-2
d_call: TRBD2

cdr3_nt: TGTGCCAGCAGCTTAGACAGGGTGGATCAGCCCCAGCATTTT
cdr3_aa: CASSLDRVDQPQHF
clone_size: once
v_call: TRBV7-9
j_call: TRBJ1-5
d_call: -

cdr3_nt: TGTGCCACCAGCAACCGGGACAGGGGGAACGAGCAGTACTTC
cdr3_aa: CATSNRDRGNEQYF
clone_size: many
v_call: TRBV15
j_call: TRBJ2-7
d_call: TRBD1

cdr3_nt: TGCAGCGTCACAAAGAGCTCCTACGAGCAGTACTTC
cdr3_aa: CSVTKSSYEQYF
clone_size: -
v_call: TRBV20-1
j_call: TRBJ2-7
d_call: -

cdr3_nt: TGCAGTGCTTACGAGGAAGGAGAGACCCAGTACTTC
cdr3_aa: CSAYEEGETQYF
clone_size: -
v_call: TRBV20-1
j_call: TRBJ2-5
d_call: -

cdr3_nt: TGTGCCAGCAGTCACAGGGGCGGCGTTGAAAAACTGTTTTTT
cdr3_aa: CASSHRGGVEKLFF
clone_size: -
v_call: TRBV28
j_call: TRBJ1-4
d_call: TRBD1

cdr3_nt: TGCGCCAGCAGACGGGGTGGTTCAACTAATGAAAAACTGTTTTTT
cdr3_aa: CASRRGGSTNEKLFF
clone_size: -
v_call: TRBV5-1
j_call: TRBJ1-4
d_call: -

cdr3_nt: TGCGCCAGCAGCTTCGGCGGGGACTACAATGAGCAGTTCTTC
cdr3_aa: CASSFGGDYNEQFF
clone_size: many
v_call: TRBV5-1
j_call: TRBJ2-1
d_call: -

cdr3_nt: TGCAGTGCTAGAGCAGGATACTCTGGAAACACCATATATTTT
cdr3_aa: CSARAGYSGNTIYF
clone_size: -
v_call: TRBV20-1
j_call: TRBJ1-3
d_call: -

cdr3_nt: TGCAGTGCGAGAGAACTGGGCCGAGACAATCAGCCCCAGCATTTT
cdr3_aa: CSARELGRDNQPQHF
clone_size: -
v_call: TRBV20-1
j_call: TRBJ1-5
d_call: -

cdr3_nt: TGTGCCAGCAGTACCATCCGGGACAGGGTAGCCCCTGGGGCCAACGTCCTGACTTTC
cdr3_aa: CASSTIRDRVAPGANVLTF
clone_size: few
v_call: TRBV27
j_call: TRBJ2-6
d_call: TRBD1

cdr3_nt: TGTGCCAGCAGCGAAGCGCTAGCGGGGGGGCCTAGCACAGATACGCAGTATTTT
cdr3_aa: CASSEALAGGPSTDTQYF
clone_size: -
v_call: TRBV5-6
j_call: TRBJ2-3
d_call: TRBD2

cdr3_nt: TGTGCCACCAGCAGGGACAGGGGGGAAACCGGGGAGCTGTTTTTT
cdr3_aa: CATSRDRGETGELFF
clone_size: -
v_call: TRBV15
j_call: TRBJ2-2
d_call: TRBD1

cdr3_nt: TGCAGCGTTGAAGACCTCCTCGGGTATGAGCAGTTCTTC
cdr3_aa: CSVEDLLGYEQFF
clone_size: -
v_call: TRBV29-1
j_call: TRBJ2-1
d_call: -

cdr3_nt: TGTGCCAGCAGCCCTCCTGGACTCACTGAAGCTTTCTTT
cdr3_aa: CASSPPGLTEAFF
clone_size: many
v_call: TRBV7-6
j_call: TRBJ1-1
d_call: -

cdr3_nt: TGTGCCAGCAGTCAGACAAGAGAGACCCAGTACTTC
cdr3_aa: CASSQTRETQYF
clone_size: -
v_call: TRBV12-3/TRBV12-4
j_call: TRBJ2-5
d_call: -

cdr3_nt: TGCAGTGCTGACTATATCCTAGCCAAAAACATTCAGTACTTC
cdr3_aa: CSADYILAKNIQYF
clone_size: -
v_call: TRBV20-1
j_call: TRBJ2-4
d_call: -

cdr3_nt: TGTGCCAGCAGTTTACGGGGGGACGAGCAGTACTTC
cdr3_aa: CASSLRGDEQYF
clone_size: -
v_call: TRBV27
j_call: TRBJ2-7
d_call: TRBD2

cdr3_nt: TGTGCCAGCTCCCAGGCAGGGGGTAAAAATGAGCAGTTCTTC
cdr3_aa: CASSQAGGKNEQFF
clone_size: many
v_call: TRBV12-3/TRBV12-4
j_call: TRBJ2-1
d_call: TRBD1

cdr3_nt: TGTGCCAGCGCGTCCCTCTGGGACGTTGACGAGCAGTACTTC
cdr3_aa: CASASLWDVDEQYF
clone_size: -
v_call: TRBV27
j_call: TRBJ2-7
d_call: -

cdr3_nt: TGTGCCACCAGTGACCAATATCACGTCAATGAGCAGTTCTTC
cdr3_aa: CATSDQYHVNEQFF
clone_size: -
v_call: TRBV24-1
j_call: TRBJ2-1
d_call: -

cdr3_nt: TGTGCCAGCAGCTCACAGGGGGCGCTAATCAATGAGCAGTTCTTC
cdr3_aa: CASSSQGALINEQFF
clone_size: many
v_call: TRBV7-9
j_call: TRBJ2-1
d_call: TRBD1

cdr3_nt: TGCGCCAGCAGCCACAATCCCCGGACAGGGGGGAACTATGGCTACACCTTC
cdr3_aa: CASSHNPRTGGNYGYTF
clone_size: few
v_call: TRBV4-1
j_call: TRBJ1-2
d_call: TRBD1

cdr3_nt: TGTGCCAGCAGTTCACCGGGTAATTCACCCCTCCACTTT
cdr3_aa: CASSSPGNSPLHF
clone_size: many
v_call: TRBV12-3/TRBV12-4
j_call: TRBJ1-6
d_call: -

cdr3_nt: TGTGCCAGCAGGCCGACAGGGGAACTAGCCAAAAACATTCAGTACTTC
cdr3_aa: CASRPTGELAKNIQYF
clone_size: few
v_call: TRBV5-6
j_call: TRBJ2-4
d_call: TRBD1

cdr3_nt: TGTGCCAGTAGTATCTCCGCCGGGAACACTGAAGCTTTCTTT
cdr3_aa: CASSISAGNTEAFF
clone_size: few
v_call: TRBV19
j_call: TRBJ1-1
d_call: -

cdr3_nt: TGTGCCAGCAGCTTCTACGGGGGCCGGTACGAGCAGTACTTC
cdr3_aa: CASSFYGGRYEQYF
clone_size: -
v_call: TRBV5-5
j_call: TRBJ2-7
d_call: -

cdr3_nt: TGTGCCAGCAGACCCACTGGGACAGGATATGGCTACACCTTC
cdr3_aa: CASRPTGTGYGYTF
clone_size: few
v_call: TRBV28
j_call: TRBJ1-2
d_call: TRBD1

cdr3_nt: TGCGCCAGCAGCTTGAACAGGGGCGCCTACGAGCAGTACTTC
cdr3_aa: CASSLNRGAYEQYF
clone_size: few
v_call: TRBV5-1
j_call: TRBJ2-7
d_call: TRBD1

cdr3_nt: TGTGCCAGTAGTAGCTTCCTAGCGGGGTACAATGAGCAGTTCTTC
cdr3_aa: CASSSFLAGYNEQFF
clone_size: -
v_call: TRBV19
j_call: TRBJ2-1
d_call: TRBD2

cdr3_nt: TGCAGTGCTAGAGACATAGGGGAGGGATATGGCTACACCTTC
cdr3_aa: CSARDIGEGYGYTF
clone_size: -
v_call: TRBV20-1
j_call: TRBJ1-2
d_call: -